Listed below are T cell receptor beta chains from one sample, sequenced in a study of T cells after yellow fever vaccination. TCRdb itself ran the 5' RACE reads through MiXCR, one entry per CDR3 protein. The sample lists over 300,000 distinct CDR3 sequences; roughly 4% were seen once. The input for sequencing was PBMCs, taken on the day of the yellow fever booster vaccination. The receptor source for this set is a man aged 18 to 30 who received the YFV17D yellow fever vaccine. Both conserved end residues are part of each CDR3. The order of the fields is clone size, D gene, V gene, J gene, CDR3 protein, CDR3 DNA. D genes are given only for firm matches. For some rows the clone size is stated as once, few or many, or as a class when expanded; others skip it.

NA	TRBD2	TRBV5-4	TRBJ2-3	CASSSGGTTVTQYF	TGTGCCAGCAGCAGCGGGGGGACCACAGTTACGCAGTATTTT
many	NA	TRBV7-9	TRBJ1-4	CASSLDFLNEKLFF	TGTGCCAGCAGCTTAGACTTCCTGAATGAAAAACTGTTTTTT
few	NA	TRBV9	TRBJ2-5	CASSVGAADAQETQYF	TGTGCCAGCAGCGTAGGGGCAGCAGATGCACAAGAGACCCAGTACTTC
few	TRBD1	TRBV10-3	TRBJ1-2	CAISESGTGYGYTF	TGTGCCATCAGTGAGAGTGGGACAGGATATGGCTACACCTTC
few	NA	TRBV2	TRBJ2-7	CASMLDLSREQYF	TGTGCCAGCATGTTGGACCTCTCGAGGGAGCAGTACTTC
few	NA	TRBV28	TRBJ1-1	CASSFIDRLNTEAFF	TGTGCCAGCAGTTTCATCGACAGGTTGAACACTGAAGCTTTCTTT
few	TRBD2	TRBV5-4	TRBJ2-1	CASTPFSGVTMGEQFF	TGTGCCAGCACCCCCTTTAGCGGGGTAACAATGGGAGAGCAGTTCTTC
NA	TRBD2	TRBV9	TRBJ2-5	CASSPGGANVETQYF	TGTGCCAGCAGCCCCGGGGGGGCCAATGTGGAGACCCAGTACTTC
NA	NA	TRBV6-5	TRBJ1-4	CASRPYFGGNEKLFF	TGTGCCAGCAGACCCTATTTCGGGGGCAATGAAAAACTGTTTTTT
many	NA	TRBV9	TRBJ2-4	CASSVDEGKNIQYF	TGTGCCAGCAGCGTAGACGAGGGGAAAAACATTCAGTACTTC
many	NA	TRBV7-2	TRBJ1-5	CASSTQGRQPQHF	TGTGCCAGCAGCACTCAGGGGCGGCAGCCCCAGCATTTT
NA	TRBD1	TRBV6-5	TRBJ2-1	CASSEQGAEYNEQFF	TGTGCCAGCAGTGAACAGGGGGCCGAGTACAATGAGCAGTTCTTC